The 5 T cell receptor beta chains below were found in one sample sequenced in a study of blood T cell repertoires in COVID-19 (dated by TCRdb to the early 2020s). Receptor amplification or capture employed the immunoSEQ multiplex PCR assay. In TCRdb, the immuneACCESS table is reduced to in-frame sequences with V and J assigned. These tables do not hold every clone; where another copy was compared, an unresolved V gene accounts for under half, and the others remain unexplained. A total of 130,000 or so clones appear in this sample, around four fifths of them only once. About 25% of the sample is in the top ten clones. The sample was peripheral blood. These receptors came from a human donor in a cohort sampled during active COVID-19.

The V call is TRBV7-3, the J call TRBJ2-2; 10 bases are shared with TRBD1. After removal of 4 bases from V and 8 bases from J, the junction contained 10 bases not matched to a gene. The CDR3 loop spans 16 amino acids. Germline V gene data show CDR1 as SGHTA and CDR2 as FQGTGA. The CDR3 sequence: CASSSRQGAGSGELFF. The CDR3 bases are TGTGCCAGCAGCTCCCGACAGGGGGCAGGTTCGGGGGAGCTGTTTTTT.

The chain carries TRBV19 and TRBJ2-7; possible D gene TRBD1, 6 bases. The germline V and J ends were trimmed by 5 bases and 0 bases, with 17 bases remaining between them. CDR1 and CDR2 from the germline V gene are LNHDA and SQIVND (reference sequence). The CDR3 is 16 residues long. The CDR3 nucleotides read TGTGCCAGTAGTCGCTACGGGACAAAAAGCTCCTACGAGCAGTACTTC. Protein: CASSRYGTKSSYEQYF.

J is TRBJ2-6 and V is TRBV18, with D tentatively TRBD1 (6 bases). The CDR3 contains 15 residues. Germline CDR1 reads KGHSH; CDR2 reads LQKENI. V was clipped by 0 bases and J by 4 bases, with 7 bases between them. The CDR3 region has the DNA TGTGCCAGCTCACCACCCCAGGGGGGGGCCAACGTCCTGACTTTC. It codes for CASSPPQGGANVLTF.

The rearrangement joins TRBV28 to TRBJ2-2, with D perhaps TRBD2 (6 bases). The CDR3 is 14 amino acids. Trimming took 10 bases from V and 5 from J, leaving 17 bases between them. Looked up from germline, CDR1 is MDHEN and CDR2 is SYDVKM. The CDR3 spells CATRTTLQTGELFF. As DNA, the CDR3 is TGTGCCACCCGGACTACTCTTCAAACCGGGGAGCTGTTTTTT.

This chain uses TRBV30 with TRBJ1-5, with D unclear. The length of the CDR3 is 13 residues. With 3 bases removed from V and 11 bases from J, the gap between germline ends came to 17 bases. Germline V gene lookup returns CDR1 GTSNPN and CDR2 SVGIG (reference sequence). CDR3 loop: CAWSLDRGLSQHF. The CDR3 coding sequence is TGTGCCTGGAGCCTTGATCGGGGATTGTCCCAGCATTTT.